This TCR beta chain comes out of a study of Ad26.COV2.S vaccination and SARS-CoV-2 variants. The sample's treatment: roughly 18 received Ad26.COV2.S at low or high dose, single or two shots; several received placebo; per-sample allocation not given. The study sampled participants on day 63 after the first vaccine or placebo injection. Produced via immunoSEQ multiplex PCR; TCRdb's table is partial and in-frame only. The table includes roughly 380,000 clones, 88% detected once. Trimming left V 1 base short and J 6 bases short, with 15 bases between. CDR1 is SGHTA, CDR2 FQGNSA, per germline. The CDR3 length is 15 residues.

Sequencing was performed on peripheral blood, taken in a trial of Ad26.COV2.S vaccine versus placebo. The V and J genes are TRBV7-2 and TRBJ1-2; no reliable D call. This receptor was obtained from a person aged 18-65 years who received the Ad26.COV2.S COVID-19 vaccine or a placebo. The CDR3 DNA reads TGTGCCAGCAGCTTAGATGCTGGGCCGGCCGATGGCTACACCTTC. It is translated as CASSLDAGPADGYTF.